A single TCR beta chain is shown here with its context. Its antigen is not identified. These data are taken from a study of response to subunit inactivated influenza vaccine. Findings of the study overall: Only a handful of new T cells, the authors suggested, are recruited with each seasonal influenza vaccination.

V lost 4 bases, J lost 8 bases, and 11 bases stayed unmatched. CDR1 is SGHRS, CDR2 YFSETQ, per germline. The CDR3 has 16 residues. MiXCR, applied by TCRdb to the RT-PCR reads, yields one record per CDR3 protein. Among approximately 500,000 distinct CDR3 sequences listed, 10% to 15% were seen once. The rearrangement joins TRBV5-1 to TRBJ2-1, with TRBD2 matching over 11 bases. This clonotype originated in a man aged 50-59 years who received an inactivated influenza vaccine. Here the sequenced sample was PBMCs from blood, taken around seven weeks after vaccination. As DNA, the CDR3 is TGCGCCAGCAGCGTACTGACTAGCGGGGTTGGGGATGAGCAGTTCTTC. Translation: CASSVLTSGVGDEQFF.